The text below deals with one T cell receptor (delta chain). This CDR3 spans 21 amino acids. Trimming cost V 4 bases and J 1 base; bases outside gene matches: 13. The germline V gene has CDR1 GEAIGNYY and CDR2 EKD. TCRdb reanalyzed the reads using CATT. The table records about 5,400 delta-chain clones, roughly 20% of them present only once. These data originate in a study of gamma-delta chains in newborns, infants, children. J is TRDJ3 and V is TRDV2; 12 bases are a match to TRDD3. TCRdb lists no J gene, so it was determined here by aligning the DNA to germline. The sequencing input was blood. This clonotype originated in a child who was a newborn, infant or young child, either healthy, febrile or measles-vaccinated (not recorded which). Written as DNA, the CDR3 is TGTGCCTGTGATCCAATACTGGGGGATACCGATCGGTCCTGGGACACCCGACAGATGTTTTTC. Its protein is CACDPILGDTDRSWDTRQMFF.